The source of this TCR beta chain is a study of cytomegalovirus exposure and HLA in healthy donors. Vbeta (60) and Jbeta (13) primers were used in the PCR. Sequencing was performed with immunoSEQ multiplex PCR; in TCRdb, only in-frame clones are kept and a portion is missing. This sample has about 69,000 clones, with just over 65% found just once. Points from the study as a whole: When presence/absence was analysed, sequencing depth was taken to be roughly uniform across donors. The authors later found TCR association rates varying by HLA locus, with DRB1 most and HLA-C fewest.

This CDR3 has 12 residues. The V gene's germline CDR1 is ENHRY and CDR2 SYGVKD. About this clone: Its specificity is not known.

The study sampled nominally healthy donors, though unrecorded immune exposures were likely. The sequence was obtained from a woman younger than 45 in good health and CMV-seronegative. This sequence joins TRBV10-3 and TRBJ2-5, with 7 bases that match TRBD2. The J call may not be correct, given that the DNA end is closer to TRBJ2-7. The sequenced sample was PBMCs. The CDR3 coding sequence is TGTGCCTCGTCCGGGAGGCTCTACGAGCAGTACTTC. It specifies CASSGRLYEQYF.